The 27 T cell receptor beta chains in this list originate from one sample, sequenced in a study of spatial heterogeneity in lung cancer. MiXCR was run by TCRdb on the 5' RACE reads, yielding one entry per CDR3 protein. The top ten hold 15% to 20% of the sample, which has over 2,000 distinct CDR3 sequences, under 7% seen once. These receptors are not linked to any known antigen. Regarding time point: sample taken at primary tumor resection. Study-level results: Tumor mutation count correlated with how many alpha and beta TCRs expanded intratumorally.

This sample comprised lung tumor tissue, obtained at surgery. The receptors stem from a male donor with early-stage non-small cell lung cancer.

In its sample, this clonotype is medium-sized. Because this beta chain is a stray read in a library intended to capture alpha chains, its abundance should not be given much weight. The chain uses TRBV29-1 and TRBJ2-7; 12 nucleotides align to TRBD2. The CDR3 length is 14 residues. The V and J ends lost 0 bases and 4 bases, in that order; junction bases with no gene match: 1. Germline V gene lookup returns CDR1 SQVTM and CDR2 ANQGSEA. The CDR3 coding sequence is TGCAGCGTTGAAGAAGGGACTAGCGGGTACGAGCAGTACTTC. This sequence encodes CSVEEGTSGYEQYF.

This clonotype is medium-sized. This beta chain is an off-target read within a library intended for alpha chains, so its frequency means little. The chain carries TRBV6-5 and TRBJ1-1; D possibly corresponds to TRBD1 (6 bases). CDR3 length: 14 amino acids. Germline lookup yields CDR1 MNHEY and CDR2 SVGAGI. Trimming took 3 bases from V and 9 from J, leaving 17 bases between them. The DNA for the CDR3 is TGTGCCAGCAGTTATTCCCGGGACATGACTCAAGCTTTCTTT. It codes for CASSYSRDMTQAFF.

Sample share makes this clonotype medium-sized (0.01 to 0.1%). Since it is a stray read in a library aimed at alpha chains, this beta chain has a size that is not meaningful. This rearrangement joins TRBV12-3 or TRBV12-4 to TRBJ2-2, with D possibly being TRBD1 or TRBD2 (5 bases each). Trimming cost V 2 bases and J 6 bases, with 7 bases left between them. This CDR3 is 13 amino acids long. CDR3 nucleotide sequence: TGTGCCAGCAGTTTACAGGGAGCCGGGGAGCTGTTTTTT. Protein: CASSLQGAGELFF.

Only a few counts were recorded for this clonotype. In a library made to pick up alpha chains, this beta chain is a stray read with a size that means little. The chain has TRBV7-2 and TRBJ1-6; D might be TRBD1 (5 bases). The CDR3 covers 16 residues. The ends were cut back, 2 bases at V and 7 bases at J, with 15 bases in the middle. Germline V gives CDR1 SGHTA, CDR2 FQGNSA. CDR3 region: CASSLFVRANNSPLHF. The CDR3 DNA follows: TGTGCCAGCAGCTTATTCGTCAGGGCGAACAATTCACCCCTCCACTTT.

By share, this clonotype counts as medium-sized (0.01 to 0.1%). A library made for alpha chains picked up this beta chain off target, so its size means little. The rearrangement links TRBV20-1 to TRBJ2-2, with D possibly TRBD2 on 7 matching bases. This CDR3 is 15 amino acids long. Deletions cut 5 bases from V and 2 bases from J, with 15 bases between. Germline V gene data show CDR1 as DFQATT and CDR2 as SNEGSKA (reference sequence). CDR3 loop: CSAHAGGTNTGELFF. In DNA, the CDR3 is TGCAGTGCTCACGCCGGGGGGACAAACACCGGGGAGCTGTTTTTT.

This clonotype qualifies as medium-sized (0.01 to 0.1%). Because the library targeted alpha chains, this beta chain is an off-target read whose size means little. The chain has TRBV20-1 and TRBJ2-7, with D maybe TRBD2 (6 bases). This CDR3 contains 14 residues. The V and J ends lost 1 base and 6 bases respectively, with 16 bases between them. Germline-derived CDR1 and CDR2 are DFQATT and SNEGSKA (reference sequence). The chain's CDR3 is CSARVRDFSREQYF. The CDR3 nucleotides are TGCAGTGCTAGAGTTAGGGACTTTTCGCGCGAGCAGTACTTC.

This clonotype is classed as large (0.1 to 1%). This beta chain slipped into a library made for alpha chains as a stray read, so its size is not meaningful. The J gene is TRBJ2-1, the V gene TRBV19, with TRBD2 as a possible D gene (7 bases). V gave up 0 bases and J gave up 9 bases, with 18 bases separating them. From germline, CDR1 is LNHDA and CDR2 SQIVND (reference sequence). The CDR3 has 16 amino acids. The CDR3 region has the DNA TGTGCCAGTAGTATAGATGCGGCTAGCGGAGGGGGTGAGCAGTTCTTC. It encodes CASSIDAASGGGEQFF.

This clonotype has only a few counts. In a library made to pick up alpha chains, this beta chain is a stray read with a size that means little. V and J are TRBV19 and TRBJ1-2, with 7 bases aligning to TRBD1. The V and J ends lost 5 bases and 4 bases, in that order; junction bases with no gene match: 7. The CDR3 is 14 amino acids. Per germline, CDR1 LNHDA and CDR2 SQIVND (reference sequence). In nucleotides, the CDR3 is TGTGCCAGTAGTCCAAGACAGGGCCTCTATGGCTACACCTTC. It specifies CASSPRQGLYGYTF. Using reference TRBV19 and TRBJ1-2 for the parts outside the CDR3, the full variable domain is DGGITQSPKYLFRKEGQNVTLSCEQNLNHDAMYWYRQDPGQGLRLIYYSQIVNDFQKGDIAEGYSVSREKKESFPLTVTSAQKNPTAFYLCASSPRQGLYGYTFGSGTRLTVV.

This clonotype is medium-sized in the sample. In a library made to pick up alpha chains, this beta chain is a stray read with a size that means little. V gene TRBV18 combines with J gene TRBJ1-2, with D possibly being TRBD1 (5 bases). Trimming took 2 bases from V and 3 from J, leaving 13 bases between them. This CDR3 is built from 15 residues. The germline CDR1 and CDR2 sequences are KGHSH and LQKENI. The CDR3 DNA reads TGTGCCAGCTCACCATCTGCAGGGAAAGACTATGGCTACACCTTC. Its protein product is CASSPSAGKDYGYTF.

This clonotype is classed as medium-sized. This beta chain is an off-target read within a library intended for alpha chains, so its frequency means little. DNA for the CDR3: TGTGCCAGCAGTTCCTTTGGGGAAGGGGACACTGAAGCTTTCTTT. As protein: CASSSFGEGDTEAFF. This chain connects TRBV6-6 to TRBJ1-1; weak D call: TRBD1 (5 bases). Trimming left V 4 bases short and J 3 bases short, with 15 bases between. The germline V gene has CDR1 MNHNY and CDR2 SVGAGI (reference sequence). The CDR3 is made up of 15 amino acids.

By proportion, this clonotype is medium-sized. Found in a library prepared for alpha chains, this beta chain is an off-target read, and its abundance has little meaning. The genes are TRBV6-5 and TRBJ1-2, with 8 bases identical to TRBD1. The V segment lost 3 bases and the J segment 6 bases; nucleotides outside the gene matches: 6. The CDR3 has 14 residues. Per germline, CDR1 MNHEY and CDR2 SVGAGI. CDR3 residues: CASSYSRGPNGYTF. The DNA of the CDR3 is TGTGCCAGCAGTTATTCCAGGGGGCCTAATGGCTACACCTTC.

Many counts were recorded for this clonotype. Little can be read into the size of this beta chain, an off-target read in a library designed for alpha chains. V is TRBV5-1 and J is TRBJ2-7; TRBD1 or TRBD2 may be the D gene (5 bases each). The CDR3 has 15 residues. The ends were cut back, 5 bases at V and 5 bases at J, with 20 bases in the middle. Germline assignment: CDR1 SGHRS and CDR2 YFSETQ. The chain's CDR3 is CASRTRPGSFDEQYF. The CDR3 DNA reads TGCGCCAGCAGAACGCGGCCAGGGAGTTTCGACGAGCAGTACTTC.

This clonotype is labeled as medium-sized. This beta chain came through as a stray read in a library set up for alpha chains, and its size says little. The rearrangement uses TRBV7-2 and TRBJ2-4, with D tentatively TRBD2 (6 bases). The CDR3 runs 16 residues. Germline CDR1 and CDR2: SGHTA and FQGNSA. V lost 1 base and J 0 bases, leaving 10 bases between the germline ends. The CDR3 is CASSLDGGRAKNIQYF. In DNA form, the CDR3 reads TGTGCCAGCAGCTTAGACGGAGGGAGAGCCAAAAACATTCAGTACTTC.

This clonotype counts as large. This beta chain appears as a stray read in a library generated for alpha chains; its size is not informative. V gene TRBV27 combines with J gene TRBJ1-4; D not certain. The germline V gene has CDR1 MNHEY and CDR2 SMNVEV (reference sequence). The length of the CDR3 is 13 residues. V lost 6 bases and J lost 7, with 12 bases in between. CDR3 sequence reads: CASSTDPIEKLFF. The CDR3 coding sequence is TGTGCCAGCAGCACGGACCCGATTGAAAAACTGTTTTTT.

This clonotype was seen at least ten times. This beta chain was picked up by a library intended for alpha chains and is off target, so its count carries little meaning. This chain uses TRBV19 with TRBJ2-6; D remains unclear. There are 15 residues in the CDR3. The germline V and J ends were trimmed by 5 bases and 0 bases, with 8 bases remaining between them. CDR1 is LNHDA and CDR2 is SQIVND in the germline V gene (reference sequence). The CDR3 protein is CASSYTGSGANVLTF. CDR3 sequence (DNA): TGTGCCAGTAGTTATACGGGCTCTGGGGCCAACGTCCTGACTTTC.

This clonotype has ten or more counts. The library was prepared for alpha chains; this beta chain is a stray read, so its frequency means little. The rearrangement uses TRBV20-1 and TRBJ2-4; TRBD1 aligns across 7 bases. From germline, CDR1 is DFQATT and CDR2 SNEGSKA (reference sequence). The CDR3 consists of 12 residues. J was trimmed by 7 bases and V by 5 bases; bases with no gene match: 5. The CDR3 nucleotides read TGCAGTGCTCCGACAGGGCCGAACATTCAGTACTTC. Translated, it gives CSAPTGPNIQYF.

This clonotype was seen many times. This beta chain lies outside the target of a library built for alpha chains; its clone size means little. The chain carries TRBV2 and TRBJ2-3, with TRBD1 matching over 7 bases. Germline V gene sequence: CDR1 SNHLY, CDR2 FYNNEI. The CDR3 totals 13 residues. J was trimmed by 9 bases and V by 1 base; bases with no gene match: 4. The CDR3 nucleotides are TGTGCCAGCAGTGAAGACGGACAGGCAACGCAGTATTTT. Its protein is CASSEDGQATQYF.

By share, this clonotype ranks as medium-sized. Found in a library prepared for alpha chains, this beta chain is an off-target read, and its abundance has little meaning. The rearrangement joins TRBV7-9 to TRBJ1-5; weak D call: TRBD1 (5 bases). The CDR3 extends over 15 amino acids. Trimming took off 5 bases at V and 1 base at J, with 12 bases between the two ends. The germline V gene has CDR1 SEHNR and CDR2 FQNEAQ (reference sequence). The CDR3 protein is CASSPEGVSNQPQHF. CDR3 nucleotide sequence: TGTGCCAGCAGCCCAGAAGGGGTAAGCAATCAGCCCCAGCATTTT.

This clonotype was recorded many times. Being off target in a library aimed at alpha chains, this beta chain has a size of little meaning. The gene calls are TRBV7-3 and TRBJ2-5; D is possibly TRBD2 (5 bases). V was clipped by 1 base and J by 1 base, with 13 bases between them. This CDR3 comprises 16 residues. Germline V gene sequence: CDR1 SGHTA, CDR2 FQGTGA. CDR3 DNA sequence: TGTGCCAGCAGCTTAAGGGTGTTAGCGCTCCAAGAGACCCAGTACTTC. This encodes CASSLRVLALQETQYF.

By proportion, this clonotype is medium-sized. With the library built for alpha chains, this beta chain is off target and its frequency is not meaningful. The rearrangement links TRBV4-1 to TRBJ2-3, with D possibly being TRBD2 (5 bases). There are 16 residues in the CDR3. With 4 bases removed from V and 0 bases from J, the gap between germline ends came to 14 bases. Germline CDR1 is MGHRA and CDR2 is YSYEKL. CDR3 protein: CASSLALAASTDTQYF. The CDR3, as DNA: TGCGCCAGCAGCCTGGCCCTAGCAGCTAGCACAGATACGCAGTATTTT.

In its sample, this clonotype ranks as medium-sized. With the library built for alpha chains, this beta chain is off target and its frequency is not meaningful. The chain has TRBV2 and TRBJ2-5; TRBD1 might be the D (5 bases). The CDR3 loop spans 14 amino acids. Germline CDR1 is SNHLY and CDR2 is FYNNEI. The V and J ends lost 1 base and 2 bases respectively, with 8 bases between them. This CDR3 reads CASSEGTRQETQYF. For the CDR3, the DNA is TGTGCCAGCAGTGAAGGGACACGGCAAGAGACCCAGTACTTC.

This clonotype was recorded a few times. Because the library targeted alpha chains, this beta chain is an off-target read whose size means little. This CDR3 reads CAWTAGTFNTEAFF. CDR3 coding DNA: TGTGCCTGGACCGCCGGGACATTTAACACTGAAGCTTTCTTT. This sequence joins TRBV30 and TRBJ1-1; tentative D call: TRBD1 (6 bases). Trimming cost V 4 bases and J 2 bases, with 14 bases left between them. The CDR3 totals 14 residues. CDR1 and CDR2 from the germline V gene are GTSNPN and SVGIG (reference sequence).

In its sample, this clonotype ranks as medium-sized. This beta chain represents an off-target read in a library built for alpha chains; its size is of limited meaning. This sequence joins TRBV3-1 and TRBJ2-3, with 9 positions matching TRBD1. This CDR3 is built from 16 residues. Germline V gene sequence: CDR1 LGHDT, CDR2 YNNKEL (reference sequence). The trim removed 1 base at V and 5 bases at J, leaving 7 bases unmatched. In DNA form, the CDR3 reads TGTGCCAGCAGCCAAGTCCGGGACAGGGTGATAGATACGCAGTATTTT. It specifies CASSQVRDRVIDTQYF.

This clonotype is classed as medium-sized (0.01 to 0.1%). For a library built for alpha chains, this beta chain is a stray read; little rests on its size. Written as DNA, the CDR3 is TGTGCCAGCAGTTCGACAGGGGGGTCTGAAGCTTTCTTT. It yields the protein CASSSTGGSEAFF. The chain couples TRBV12-3 or TRBV12-4 to TRBJ1-1; 9 positions match TRBD1. Losses at the gene ends were 4 bases for V and 6 bases for J; bases not matched to a gene: 3. There are 13 residues in the CDR3.

Only a few counts were recorded for this clonotype. This beta chain was picked up by a library intended for alpha chains and is off target, so its count carries little meaning. The J gene is TRBJ2-1, the V gene TRBV4-1; no reliable D call. This CDR3 has 13 residues. The ends were cut back, 6 bases at V and 0 bases at J, with 6 bases in the middle. CDR1 is MGHRA, CDR2 YSYEKL, per germline. As DNA, the CDR3 is TGCGCCAGCAGTCGAGACTCCTACAATGAGCAGTTCTTC. It encodes CASSRDSYNEQFF.

By sample fraction, this clonotype is medium-sized. Because this beta chain is a stray read in a library intended to capture alpha chains, its abundance should not be given much weight. This chain connects TRBV9 to TRBJ1-4; 8 positions match TRBD1. CDR1 is SGDLS, CDR2 YYNGEE, per germline. The CDR3 has 18 amino acids. The junction had 13 bases not matched to a gene; V was cut back by 4 bases and J by 2 bases. CDR3 in DNA: TGTGCCAGCAGCTCGTCCCGGGACAGGAGTTACACTAATGAAAAACTGTTTTTT. It is translated as CASSSSRDRSYTNEKLFF. The full variable domain, with the rest looked up from reference TRBV9 and TRBJ1-4, is DSGVTQTPKHLITATGQRVTLRCSPRSGDLSVYWYQQSLDQGLQFLIQYYNGEERAKGNILERFSAQQFPDLHSELNLSSLELGDSALYFCASSSSRDRSYTNEKLFFGSGTQLSVL.

Judged by abundance, this clonotype is medium-sized. This beta chain is a stray sequence in a library constructed for alpha chains; its clone size is not meaningful. The V gene is TRBV5-1, the J gene TRBJ2-5; 8 bases align to TRBD2. Germline V CDR1 and CDR2: SGHRS, YFSETQ. Trimming at V came to 0 bases and at J to 1 base, leaving 5 bases not matched to a gene. This CDR3 spans 16 amino acids. Here the CDR3 DNA reads TGCGCCAGCAGCTTGGTCCTAGCGGGCGCCCAAGAGACCCAGTACTTC. Residues: CASSLVLAGAQETQYF.